Listed below are T cell receptor beta chains from one sample, sequenced in a study of T cell responses to AZD1222 COVID-19 vaccine. The assay was immunoSEQ multiplex PCR, and TCRdb's table has in-frame clones only and misses some. This sample carries about 96,000 clones, 75% to 90% of them seen once, and the ten largest clones take about 25%. The sequenced sample was peripheral blood, obtained on day 0 of AZD1222 vaccination. The origin of the receptors is an adult in good health. CDR3s include the opening cysteine and the closing phenylalanine or tryptophan. A D gene is named only where the DNA matches it firmly. Clone sizes are given selectively: once, few, many, or a class where the clone is expanded.

>NA|TRBV7-9|NA|TRBJ1-1
TGTGCCAGCAGCGGGGGGGTGGACAACACTGAAGCTTTCTTT
CASSGGVDNTEAFF
>NA|TRBV5-1|NA|TRBJ1-2
TGCGCCAGCAGCTTGGACAGGGAATCGCGTGGCTACACCTTC
CASSLDRESRGYTF
>NA|TRBV18|NA|TRBJ2-4
TGTGCCAGCTCACCAACTCAGGTAGCCAAAAACATTCAGTACTTC
CASSPTQVAKNIQYF
>NA|TRBV19|NA|TRBJ2-1
TGTGCCAGTAGTATGATCGGGGATGAGCAGTTCTTC
CASSMIGDEQFF
>NA|TRBV5-8|NA|TRBJ2-7
TGTGCCAGCAGCTTGGTGGGTACGGGCTCCTACGAGCAGTACTTC
CASSLVGTGSYEQYF
>NA|TRBV9|TRBD2|TRBJ2-4
TGTGCCAGCAGCGTAGCTACGGGGGTTGCGGGAGGGAGCGAAAACATTCAGTACTTC
CASSVATGVAGGSENIQYF
>NA|TRBV5-6|NA|TRBJ1-5
TGTGCCAGGAAAGCAGGGGATAGCAATCAGCCCCAGCATTTT
CARKAGDSNQPQHF
>NA|TRBV4-3|TRBD1|TRBJ2-3
TGCGCCAGCAGCGAGCGGGACAGGGGGTGGGATACGCAGTATTTT
CASSERDRGWDTQYF
>NA|TRBV11-2|NA|TRBJ2-7
TGTGCCAGTACCACAGGCTTCGAGCAGTACTTC
CASTTGFEQYF
>NA|TRBV19|TRBD1|TRBJ2-7
TGTGCCAGTAGCCATGGACAGGGGGCCTCCTACGAGCAGTACTTC
CASSHGQGASYEQYF
>once|TRBV28|NA|TRBJ1-1
TGTGCCAGCAGTCCGTCTCGTGCTTTAGGCACTGAAGCTTTCTTT
CASSPSRALGTEAFF
>NA|TRBV11-3|NA|TRBJ1-1
TGTGCCAGCAGCTTCTCCAGCGGGGGGACGAACAATGAAGCTTTCTTT
CASSFSSGGTNNEAFF
>NA|TRBV6-5|NA|TRBJ1-3
TGTGCCAGCAGTTATAGCAGGCCGAGCTCTGGAAACACCATATATTTT
CASSYSRPSSGNTIYF
>NA|TRBV30|NA|TRBJ2-7
TGTGCCTGGAGAATGGGGAGGTACGAGCAGTACTTC
CAWRMGRYEQYF
>NA|TRBV2|NA|TRBJ2-7
TGTGCCAGCAAAAGCAACGGGGGTTCCCACGAGCAGTACTTC
CASKSNGGSHEQYF
>NA|TRBV2|TRBD2|TRBJ2-7
TGTGCCAGCAGGCGGACTAGCGGGGGTCGGTACTACGAGCAGTACTTC
CASRRTSGGRYYEQYF
>NA|TRBV5-6|NA|TRBJ2-3
TGTGCCAGCAGTCTAACCTTGGGGACAGATACGCAGTATTTT
CASSLTLGTDTQYF
>NA|TRBV5-6|TRBD2|TRBJ2-3
TGTGCCAGCAGTTCCTCGTCTACCGGGACTAGCGGGAGAGGAGATACGCAGTATTTT
CASSSSSTGTSGRGDTQYF
>NA|TRBV7-2|TRBD1|TRBJ2-7
TGTGCCAGCAGCTACGGACAGGCCAGCTCCTACGAGCAGTACTTC
CASSYGQASSYEQYF
>NA|TRBV27|NA|TRBJ2-3
TGTGCCAGCAGTTTATCTAACTCAGATACGCAGTATTTT
CASSLSNSDTQYF
>NA|TRBV27|NA|TRBJ2-5
TGTGCCAGCAGCCCCAGATTTCAAGAGACCCAGTACTTC
CASSPRFQETQYF
>NA|TRBV28|NA|TRBJ2-5
TGTGCCAGCAGTCCACCAGGGTTCGGGACCCAGTACTTC
CASSPPGFGTQYF
>NA|TRBV18|NA|TRBJ1-1
TGTGCCAGCTCTTCGAGAGGCGAGAACACTGAAGCTTTCTTT
CASSSRGENTEAFF
>NA|TRBV20-1|NA|TRBJ2-1
TGCAGTGCTAGGGGACGGAATGAGCAGTTCTTC
CSARGRNEQFF
>NA|TRBV7-9|NA|TRBJ1-5
TGTGCCAGCAGCTACGAGGACGGGAATCAGCCCCAGCATTTT
CASSYEDGNQPQHF
>NA|TRBV19|TRBD1|TRBJ1-5
TGTGCCAGTAGCTACGGGACAGGCAATCAGCCCCAGCATTTT
CASSYGTGNQPQHF
>NA|TRBV7-8|NA|TRBJ1-5
TGTGCCAGCAGCACTTATAGCAATCAGCCCCAGCATTTT
CASSTYSNQPQHF
>NA|TRBV7-2|TRBD2|TRBJ2-5
TGTGCCAGCAGCCCAATAGCGGGGAGGGAGACCCAGTACTTC
CASSPIAGRETQYF
>NA|TRBV19|NA|TRBJ2-1
TGTGCCAGTAGTATGGGTTCCAGCGTGGGCAATGAGCAGTTCTTC
CASSMGSSVGNEQFF
>NA|TRBV7-2|NA|TRBJ1-4
TGTGCCAGCAGCTCTCTGGGAGGTCTTAATGAAAAACTGTTTTTT
CASSSLGGLNEKLFF
>once|TRBV6-5|TRBD1|TRBJ2-7
TGTGCCAGCAGTTCCAACAGGGGCGAAGGATACGAGCAGTACTTC
CASSSNRGEGYEQYF
>NA|TRBV4-1|NA|TRBJ2-7
TGCGCCAGCAGCCCCTACGACCAGGCAACCTACGAGCAGTACTTC
CASSPYDQATYEQYF
>NA|TRBV7-2|NA|TRBJ2-3
TGTGCCAGCAGCTTAGTCGGCGGGGGCACAGATACGCAGTATTTT
CASSLVGGGTDTQYF
>NA|TRBV7-2|NA|TRBJ1-6
TGTGCCAGCAGCTTAGTTAGGGGGAGTCTCGAAAATTCACCCCTCCACTTT
CASSLVRGSLENSPLHF
>NA|TRBV4-2|NA|TRBJ2-3
TGTGCCAGCAGCCAAGAATGGCGGCCCACTTCAGATACGCAGTATTTT
CASSQEWRPTSDTQYF
>NA|TRBV7-2|TRBD1|TRBJ2-5
TGTGCCAGCAGCCCTGGGACAGAGGAGACCCAGTACTTC
CASSPGTEETQYF
>NA|TRBV30|NA|TRBJ1-2
TGTGCCTGGACCCAAGGTTGGGGGGCAGATAACTATGGCTACACCTTC
CAWTQGWGADNYGYTF
>NA|TRBV28|NA|TRBJ2-3
TGTGCCAGCAGTTCCCCCAGAACGCAGTATTTT
CASSSPRTQYF
>NA|TRBV28|TRBD2|TRBJ2-3
TGTGCCAGCAGGTCAGCGGGGGCCACAGATACGCAGTATTTT
CASRSAGATDTQYF
>NA|TRBV14|NA|TRBJ2-3
TGTGCCAGCAGCCCATTCACAGATACGCAGTATTTT
CASSPFTDTQYF
>NA|TRBV7-3|TRBD1|TRBJ2-3
TGTGCCAGCAGCATGGGGACAGGGGGAGCAGATACGCAGTATTTT
CASSMGTGGADTQYF
>once|TRBV6-5|NA|TRBJ2-7
TGTGCCAGCAGTCCATTGACGGACAACTCCTACGAGCAGTACTTC
CASSPLTDNSYEQYF
>NA|TRBV12-3/TRBV12-4|NA|TRBJ1-1
TGTGCCAGCCGTTTCATGAACACTGAAGCTTTCTTT
CASRFMNTEAFF
>NA|TRBV28|NA|TRBJ2-7
TGTGCCAGCAGTTTATCCCCACGGGATGGCTACGAGCAGTACTTC
CASSLSPRDGYEQYF
>NA|TRBV5-6|NA|TRBJ2-5
TGTGCCAGCAGCAGTCTCCAAGAGATCCAGTACTTC
CASSSLQEIQYF
>NA|TRBV27|NA|TRBJ1-3
TGTGCCAGCAGTCGGGGGGGGGCAAGTGGAAACACCATATATTTT
CASSRGGASGNTIYF